Detailed here is one T cell receptor (beta chain). Its antigen is still unknown. The V end was cut by 7 bases, the J end by 1 base, with 11 bases between. The CDR3 contains 14 residues. This sample stems from a study of CD8 T cells in ankylosing spondylitis. TCRdb fed the 5' RACE reads into MiXCR, producing one record per CDR3 protein. This sample has roughly 220,000 distinct CDR3 sequences, with about 10% found just once. Study-level points and caveats: Some of these motif variants have turned up before, in reports on reactive arthritis synovial fluid and blood.

Sequencing was carried out using blood, either unsorted or a sorted T cell fraction (not recorded which). The chain links TRBV12-3 or TRBV12-4 to TRBJ1-3; D might be TRBD1 (5 bases). The sequence came from a male donor with ankylosing spondylitis or in good health (not recorded which). The CDR3 region has the DNA TGTGCCAGCAATATGGGGGGGTCTGGAAACACCATATATTTT. As protein: CASNMGGSGNTIYF.